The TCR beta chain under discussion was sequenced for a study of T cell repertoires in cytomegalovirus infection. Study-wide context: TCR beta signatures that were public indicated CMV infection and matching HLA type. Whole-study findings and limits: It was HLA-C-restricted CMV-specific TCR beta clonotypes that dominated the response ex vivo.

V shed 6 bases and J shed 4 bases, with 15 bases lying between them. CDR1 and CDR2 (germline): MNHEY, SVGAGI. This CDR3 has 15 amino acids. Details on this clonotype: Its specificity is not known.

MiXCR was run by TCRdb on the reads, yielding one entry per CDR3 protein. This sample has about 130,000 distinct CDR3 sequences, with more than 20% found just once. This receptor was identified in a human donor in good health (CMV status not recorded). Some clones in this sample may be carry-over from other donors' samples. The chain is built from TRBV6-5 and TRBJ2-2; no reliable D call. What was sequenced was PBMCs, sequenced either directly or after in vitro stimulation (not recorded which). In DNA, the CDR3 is TGTGCCAGCAGCCTACGCCCTAGGACCACCGGGGAGCTGTTTTTT. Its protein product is CASSLRPRTTGELFF.